The next 8 T cell receptor beta chains were all read from a single sample in a study of T cell changes during pregnancy in multiple sclerosis. Assay: immunoSEQ multiplex PCR; the TCRdb copy retains only in-frame clones and omits some. The sample records some 30,000 clones, nearly 90% being singletons. The sample in question was CD4+ T cells from peripheral blood mononuclear cells, obtained in the third trimester of pregnancy. Every receptor here comes from a female donor in good health, enrolled as a control in a pregnancy study.

This clone has just one count. The rearrangement links TRBV18 to TRBJ2-5; D is perhaps TRBD1 (5 bases). The J call could be wrong; TRBJ2-7 is a better fit for the DNA end. Germline CDR1 reads KGHSH; CDR2 reads LQKENI. This CDR3 is 16 amino acids long. CDR3 amino acids: CASSPNSWQGGNEQYF. The CDR3 region has the DNA TGTGCCAGCTCCCCCAATAGTTGGCAGGGTGGTAACGAGCAGTACTTC.

The chain joins TRBV5-1 to TRBJ2-3; D may be TRBD2 (6 bases). The CDR3 length is 18 residues. V shed 2 bases and J shed 4 bases, with 23 bases lying between them. Germline lookup yields CDR1 SGHRS and CDR2 YFSETQ. CDR3: CASSLMGPTAGAADTQYF. The CDR3 DNA reads as TGCGCCAGCAGCTTAATGGGGCCCACAGCGGGCGCCGCAGATACGCAGTATTTT.

The table lists this clone with a few counts. The rearrangement joins TRBV25-1 to TRBJ2-7; perhaps TRBD2 as D (6 bases). From germline, CDR1 is MGHDK and CDR2 SYGVNS. V lost 7 bases and J lost 0, with 16 bases in between. The CDR3 consists of 15 residues. The CDR3: CASTLSGVSSYEQYF. The CDR3 nucleotides are TGTGCCAGCACTCTGTCGGGAGTGAGCTCCTACGAGCAGTACTTC.

The V and J genes are TRBV6-1 and TRBJ2-7, with 9 nucleotides matching TRBD1. Trimming removed 5 bases from V and 4 bases from J; junction bases left unmatched: 6. Germline V lookup: CDR1 MNHNS, CDR2 SASEGT. CDR3 length equals 14 residues. DNA of the CDR3: TGTGCCAGCAGTACGGGAGACAGGGGGTACGAGCAGTACTTC. Protein product: CASSTGDRGYEQYF.

This clone was seen only a few times. The chain uses TRBV18 and TRBJ1-5; D is possibly TRBD1 (6 bases). Trimming removed 6 bases from V and 3 bases from J, with 18 bases in between. This CDR3 comprises 16 residues. Germline lookup yields CDR1 KGHSH and CDR2 LQKENI. The CDR3 DNA sequence: TGTGCCAGCTCCCTAGTGGACAGAGGAGCCAATCAGCCCCAGCATTTT. Its translation is CASSLVDRGANQPQHF.

The J gene is TRBJ1-1, the V gene TRBV25-1; TRBD1 matches at 8 bases. This CDR3 is built from 13 residues. Germline V gene data show CDR1 as MGHDK and CDR2 as SYGVNS. Trimming removed 3 bases from V and 11 bases from J; junction bases left unmatched: 8. CDR3: CASSENGDRNAFF. The DNA for the CDR3 is TGTGCCAGCAGTGAGAATGGGGACAGGAACGCTTTCTTT.

The gene calls are TRBV10-2 and TRBJ2-7, with 9 nucleotides matching TRBD2. Per the germline V gene, CDR1 is WSHSY and CDR2 is SAAADI. V shed 5 bases and J 5 bases; nucleotides not matched to a gene: 10. This CDR3 has 15 residues. Here the CDR3 DNA reads TGCGCCAGCAGTCCTATAGCGGGGGCGGGGAACGAGCAGTACTTC. This sequence encodes CASSPIAGAGNEQYF.

This chain uses TRBV25-1 with TRBJ2-7; 9 bases are a match to TRBD1. Trimming at V came to 4 bases and at J to 7 bases, leaving 8 bases not matched to a gene. Germline assignment: CDR1 MGHDK and CDR2 SYGVNS. This CDR3 contains 14 residues. The CDR3 protein is CASSGQGERTEQYF. The CDR3 bases are TGTGCCAGCAGTGGACAGGGGGAGAGGACGGAGCAGTACTTC.